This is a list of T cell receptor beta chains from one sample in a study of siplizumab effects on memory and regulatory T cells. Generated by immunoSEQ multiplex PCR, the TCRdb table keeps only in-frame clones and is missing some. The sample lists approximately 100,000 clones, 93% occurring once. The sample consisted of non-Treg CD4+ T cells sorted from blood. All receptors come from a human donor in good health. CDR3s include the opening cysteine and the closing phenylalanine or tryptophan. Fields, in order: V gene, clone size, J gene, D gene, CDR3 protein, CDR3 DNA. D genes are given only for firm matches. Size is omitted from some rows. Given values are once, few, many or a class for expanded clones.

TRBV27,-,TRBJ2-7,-,CASSSPRGRVSYEQYF,TGTGCCAGCAGTTCCCCCCGGGGCAGGGTATCGTACGAGCAGTACTTC
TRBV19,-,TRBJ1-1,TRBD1,CASSISPGQRNTEAFF,TGTGCCAGTAGTATATCTCCGGGACAGAGGAACACTGAAGCTTTCTTT
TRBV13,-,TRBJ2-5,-,CASSPAFQETQYF,TGTGCCAGCAGCCCAGCCTTCCAAGAGACCCAGTACTTC
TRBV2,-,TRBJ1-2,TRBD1,CASSVQGAGGYTF,TGTGCCAGCAGTGTACAGGGGGCAGGAGGCTACACCTTC
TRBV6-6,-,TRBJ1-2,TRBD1,CASRTGGGYTF,TGTGCCAGCAGAACAGGGGGCGGCTACACCTTC
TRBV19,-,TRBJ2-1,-,CASSRLDEQFF,TGTGCCAGTAGTAGATTGGATGAGCAGTTCTTC
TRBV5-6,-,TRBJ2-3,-,CASSLLLDGRTDTQYF,TGTGCCAGCAGCTTGCTGTTGGACGGACGCACAGATACGCAGTATTTT
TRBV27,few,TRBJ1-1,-,CASSLGSGYLNTEAFF,TGTGCCAGCAGTTTAGGGTCAGGGTATCTTAACACTGAAGCTTTCTTT
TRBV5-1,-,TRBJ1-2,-,CASSTRPSSNYGYTF,TGCGCCAGCAGCACTAGACCATCATCTAACTATGGCTACACCTTC
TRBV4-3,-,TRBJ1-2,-,CASSQEPGESYGYTF,TGCGCCAGCAGCCAAGAACCAGGGGAGAGCTATGGCTACACCTTC
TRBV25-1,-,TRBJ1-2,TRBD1,CASSASGQGAHGYTF,TGTGCCAGCAGTGCCTCGGGACAGGGGGCGCATGGCTACACCTTC
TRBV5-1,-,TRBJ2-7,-,CASSLERTTYEQYF,TGCGCCAGCAGCTTGGAACGGACCACCTACGAGCAGTACTTC
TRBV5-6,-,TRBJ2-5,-,CASSLNMGRETQYF,TGTGCCAGCAGCTTGAACATGGGTCGGGAGACCCAGTACTTC
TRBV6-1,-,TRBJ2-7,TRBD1,CASSRTGTDSYEQYF,TGTGCCAGCAGCCGAACCGGGACAGACTCCTACGAGCAGTACTTC
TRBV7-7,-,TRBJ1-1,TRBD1,CASSRGQGTEAFF,TGTGCCAGCAGTCGGGGACAGGGGACTGAAGCTTTCTTT
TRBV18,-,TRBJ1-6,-,CASSPIGRDNSPLHF,TGTGCCAGCTCACCAATCGGCAGGGATAATTCACCCCTCCACTTT
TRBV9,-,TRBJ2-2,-,CASSALVEGTGELFF,TGTGCCAGCAGCGCGCTGGTCGAGGGCACCGGGGAGCTGTTTTTT
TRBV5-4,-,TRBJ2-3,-,CASSPGSTDTQYF,TGTGCCAGCAGCCCGGGAAGCACAGATACGCAGTATTTT
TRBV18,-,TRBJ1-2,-,CASSPLSVGFGYTF,TGTGCCAGCTCACCCTTGTCTGTGGGGTTTGGCTACACCTTC
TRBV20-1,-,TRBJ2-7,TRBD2,CSASTSGEQYF,TGCAGTGCTAGTACTAGCGGCGAGCAGTACTTC
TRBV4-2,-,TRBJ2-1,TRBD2,CASSRGGTSYNEQFF,TGTGCCAGCAGCCGGGGGGGTACCTCCTACAATGAGCAGTTCTTC
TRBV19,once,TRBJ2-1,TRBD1,CASSPRDSDEQFF,TGTGCCAGTAGTCCCAGGGACAGCGATGAGCAGTTCTTC
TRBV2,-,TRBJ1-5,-,CASSGTVNQPQHF,TGTGCCAGCAGTGGAACAGTCAATCAGCCCCAGCATTTT
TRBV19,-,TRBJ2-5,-,CASTKGGERRETQYF,TGTGCCAGTACCAAAGGAGGTGAGAGGAGAGAGACCCAGTACTTC
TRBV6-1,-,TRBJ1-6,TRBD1,CASSERTGQTPLHF,TGTGCCAGCAGTGAGCGGACAGGGCAGACACCCCTCCACTTT
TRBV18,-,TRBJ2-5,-,CASSPGLVETQYF,TGTGCCAGCTCACCGGGGTTGGTCGAGACCCAGTACTTC
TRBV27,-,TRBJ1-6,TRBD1,CASRPGQGNSPLHF,TGTGCCAGCAGACCGGGACAGGGGAATTCACCCCTCCACTTT
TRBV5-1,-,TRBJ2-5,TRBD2,CASSLVGGAVETQYF,TGCGCCAGCAGCTTGGTCGGGGGGGCCGTGGAGACCCAGTACTTC
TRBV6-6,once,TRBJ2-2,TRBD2,CASRGSRGANTGELFF,TGTGCCAGCAGGGGCTCGCGGGGGGCTAACACCGGGGAGCTGTTTTTT
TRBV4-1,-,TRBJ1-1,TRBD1,CASSQVQGSNTEAFF,TGCGCCAGCAGCCAAGTACAGGGGTCTAACACTGAAGCTTTCTTT
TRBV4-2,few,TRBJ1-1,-,CASSQRGGGLEAFF,TGTGCCAGCAGCCAGAGGGGAGGGGGACTTGAAGCTTTCTTT
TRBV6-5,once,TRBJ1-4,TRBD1,CASSRDRAQEKLFF,TGTGCCAGCAGTCGAGACAGGGCCCAAGAAAAACTGTTTTTT
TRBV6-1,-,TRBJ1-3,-,CASSASGVTISGNTIYF,TGTGCCAGCAGTGCGAGTGGGGTAACCATCTCTGGAAACACCATATATTTT
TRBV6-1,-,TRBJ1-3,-,CASSEDFYSSGNTIYF,TGTGCCAGCAGTGAAGACTTCTACAGTTCTGGAAACACCATATATTTT
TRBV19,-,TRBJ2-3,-,CASKAGAGIDTQYF,TGTGCCAGTAAGGCGGGGGCCGGGATAGATACGCAGTATTTT
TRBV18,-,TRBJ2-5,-,CASSPPEGKETQYF,TGTGCCAGCTCACCACCGGAGGGGAAAGAGACCCAGTACTTC
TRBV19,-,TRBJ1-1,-,CASTRAGEAFF,TGTGCCAGTACCCGTGCGGGGGAAGCTTTCTTT
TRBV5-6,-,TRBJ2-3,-,CASSLETGRSTDTQYF,TGTGCCAGCAGCTTGGAAACGGGGCGCAGCACAGATACGCAGTATTTT
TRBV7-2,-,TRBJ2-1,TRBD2,CASSLREPLAGGPPNEQFF,TGTGCCAGCAGCCTCCGAGAACCACTAGCGGGGGGTCCCCCCAATGAGCAGTTCTTC
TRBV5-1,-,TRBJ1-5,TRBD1,CASSVDSSGGQPQHF,TGCGCCAGCAGCGTCGATAGTTCAGGGGGTCAGCCCCAGCATTTT
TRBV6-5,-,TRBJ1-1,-,CASSYSEGLEAFF,TGTGCCAGCAGTTACTCCGAAGGCCTAGAAGCTTTCTTT
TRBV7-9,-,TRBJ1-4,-,CASSQSEKLFF,TGTGCCAGCAGCCAAAGCGAAAAACTGTTTTTT
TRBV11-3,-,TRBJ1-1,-,CASSQYANTEAFF,TGTGCCAGCAGCCAATACGCTAACACTGAAGCTTTCTTT
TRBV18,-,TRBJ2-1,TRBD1,CASSPRDRLGNEQFF,TGTGCCAGCTCACCCCGGGACAGGCTCGGCAATGAGCAGTTCTTC
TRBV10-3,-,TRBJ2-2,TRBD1,CAHSPAGQGPTGELFF,TGTGCCCACTCACCTGCGGGACAGGGGCCCACCGGGGAGCTGTTTTTT
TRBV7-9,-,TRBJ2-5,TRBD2,CASSLVSGQETQYF,TGTGCCAGCAGCTTAGTTAGCGGGCAAGAGACCCAGTACTTC
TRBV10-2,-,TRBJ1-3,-,CASSEQGSGNTIYF,TGCGCCAGCAGTGAACAGGGTTCTGGAAACACCATATATTTT
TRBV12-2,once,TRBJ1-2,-,CASRSTLPNYGYTF,TGTGCAAGTCGCTCAACACTCCCTAACTATGGCTACACCTTC
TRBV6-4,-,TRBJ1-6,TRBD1,CASSAIPGTGGSYNSPLHF,TGTGCCAGCAGTGCAATACCCGGGACAGGGGGCTCCTATAATTCACCCCTCCACTTT
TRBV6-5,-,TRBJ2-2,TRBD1,CASSLGQGATGELFF,TGTGCCAGCAGTTTGGGGCAGGGGGCAACCGGGGAGCTGTTTTTT
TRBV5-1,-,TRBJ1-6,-,CASRSLSRGSNSPLHF,TGCGCCAGCAGGTCGCTGTCGCGGGGCTCTAATTCACCCCTCCACTTT
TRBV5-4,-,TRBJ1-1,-,CASSPGLGEAFF,TGTGCCAGCAGTCCAGGGTTAGGAGAAGCTTTCTTT
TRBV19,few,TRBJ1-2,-,CASSISASNYGYTF,TGTGCCAGTAGTATTTCGGCCAGTAACTATGGCTACACCTTC